Described below is a single TCR beta chain sequence and its context. Its specificity is unknown. Combining a sample-barcoded 5' primer with a J-beta primer mix, a second PCR ran for roughly 7 to 12 cycles. TCRdb processed the 5' RACE reads anew with MiXCR; each CDR3 protein has one entry. The table shows 800,000 to 1,000,000 distinct CDR3 sequences, with 48% occurring only once. The V end was cut by 3 bases, the J end by 7 bases, with 19 bases between. The germline CDR1 and CDR2 sequences are SGHAT and FQNNGV. The CDR3 runs 15 residues. Every donor gave ten milliliters of peripheral blood. Isolation yielded PBMCs, at least 7 million per sample, in every case. The data belong to a study of blood T cells in healthy people across ages. Study-wide findings and caveats: Estimates based on one million T cells were treated as lower bounds.

The rearrangement uses TRBV11-2 and TRBJ2-7; a weak D match, TRBD2 (6 bases). Sequenced: blood. This receptor was identified in a man aged 25 to 40 in good health. The CDR3, as DNA: TGTGCCAGCAGCTTTCTTCTAGCGAGCTACAATGAGCAGTACTTC. Protein: CASSFLLASYNEQYF.